A single sample gave rise to the 20 T cell receptor beta chains below, sequenced in a study of blood T cell repertoires in COVID-19. Only in-frame clones appear in the TCRdb table, and some are missing; sequencing was by immunoSEQ multiplex PCR. The sample comprises about 180,000 clones, more than 75% of which are singletons, and over 13% rests with the top ten. Sequencing was performed on PBMCs or T cells enriched from blood (not recorded which). These receptor sequences come from a man aged 60 to 75 who had been exposed to COVID-19.

The gene calls are TRBV9 and TRBJ2-5, with no clear D. The germline V gene has CDR1 SGDLS and CDR2 YYNGEE. Trimming stripped 4 bases from V and 6 bases from J, with 16 bases between. CDR3 length: 14 residues. The CDR3 loop is CASSPEGVRKTQYF. The CDR3 DNA follows: TGTGCCAGCAGCCCCGAAGGAGTTCGAAAGACCCAGTACTTC.

With regard to this clone: Other DNA sequences in this specimen translate into the identical CDR3. The chain links TRBV18 to TRBJ1-1, with TRBD1 as a possible D gene (5 bases). V lost 3 bases, J lost 7 bases, and 6 bases lay in between. The CDR3 length is 11 residues. Per germline, CDR1 KGHSH and CDR2 LQKENI. DNA of the CDR3: TGTGCCAGCTCACCTGACAGTGAAGCTTTCTTT. This gives the protein CASSPDSEAFF.

The CDR3 region has the DNA TGCGCCAGCAGCCAAGATCCAGCGGGTTACTACGAGCAGTACTTC. Translated, it gives CASSQDPAGYYEQYF. The chain is built from TRBV4-1 and TRBJ2-7, with D perhaps TRBD2 (6 bases). The CDR3 length is 15 residues. CDR1 and CDR2 (germline): MGHRA, YSYEKL. Trimming cost V 0 bases and J 3 bases, with 12 bases left between them.

The chain combines TRBV7-2 with TRBJ1-1; no firm D call. This CDR3 region has 14 residues. Germline V CDR1 and CDR2: SGHTA, FQGNSA. Trimming removed 5 bases from V and 5 bases from J, with 15 bases in between. CDR3 region: CASSTLRAGTEAFF. Here the CDR3 DNA reads TGTGCCAGCAGCACTCTGAGGGCTGGAACTGAAGCTTTCTTT.

The CDR3 here is CASSPAAGDSTDTQYF. The CDR3 nucleotides read TGTGCCAGCAGCCCAGCAGCGGGAGATTCCACAGATACGCAGTATTTT. The rearrangement links TRBV9 to TRBJ2-3, with 8 bases aligning to TRBD2. This CDR3 contains 16 residues. Unmatched junction bases numbered 9, after V lost 4 bases and J lost 2 bases. CDR1 SGDLS and CDR2 YYNGEE come from the germline V gene.

The chain couples TRBV4-1 to TRBJ2-1; 10 positions agree with TRBD2. CDR1 is MGHRA, CDR2 YSYEKL, per germline. This CDR3 spans 16 amino acids. J was trimmed by 4 bases and V by 2 bases; bases with no gene match: 5. The CDR3 spells CASSQTGTSEYNEQFF. The CDR3 coding sequence is TGCGCCAGCAGCCAAACCGGGACTAGCGAGTACAATGAGCAGTTCTTC.

The V and J genes are TRBV6-5 and TRBJ2-5; tentatively, D is TRBD2 (5 bases). The CDR3 loop spans 13 amino acids. The germline V and J ends were trimmed by 8 bases and 2 bases, with 12 bases remaining between them. The germline V gene has CDR1 MNHEY and CDR2 SVGAGI. CDR3 coding DNA: TGTGCCAGCGGGAGTTTGGTACAAGAGACCCAGTACTTC. Its translation: CASGSLVQETQYF.

The chain carries TRBV5-6 and TRBJ2-7; no clear D. The CDR3 covers 13 residues. Germline V gene sequence: CDR1 SGHDT, CDR2 YYEEEE. Trimming removed 6 bases at V and 3 bases at J, with 13 bases between. The CDR3 sequence: CASTQTQLYEQYF. CDR3 sequence (DNA): TGTGCCAGCACCCAAACACAGCTCTACGAGCAGTACTTC.

The chain joins TRBV5-1 to TRBJ2-1; 15 bases are a match to TRBD2. CDR1 and CDR2 (germline): SGHRS, YFSETQ. J gave up 4 bases and V 5 bases, and 13 bases lay outside the gene matches. CDR3 length: 19 amino acids. The CDR3 DNA follows: TGCGCCAGCAGTTTCCCACCGGGACTAGCGGGAGGTCCGTACAATGAGCAGTTCTTC. Translating it yields CASSFPPGLAGGPYNEQFF.

CDR3 in amino acids: CASSFSRTGGYGYTF. The CDR3 DNA reads TGTGCCAGCAGCTTTTCAAGGACAGGGGGCTATGGCTACACCTTC. The rearrangement links TRBV5-6 to TRBJ1-2; 10 bases map to TRBD1. Germline assignment: CDR1 SGHDT and CDR2 YYEEEE. The V gene end was trimmed by 2 bases and the J gene end by 4 bases; junction bases not matched to a gene: 5. This CDR3 has 15 amino acids. The full variable domain, in which reference TRBV5-6 and TRBJ1-2 provide the parts outside the CDR3, is DAGVTQSPTHLIKTRGQQVTLRCSPKSGHDTVSWYQQALGQGPQFIFQYYEEEERQRGNFPDRFSGHQFPNYSSELNVNALLLGDSALYLCASSFSRTGGYGYTFGSGTRLTVV.

V gene TRBV24-1 combines with J gene TRBJ1-5; D is uncertain. There are 14 residues in the CDR3. V gave up 7 bases and J gave up 3 bases, with 12 bases separating them. The germline V gene has CDR1 KGHDR and CDR2 SFDVKD. As DNA, the CDR3 is TGTGCCACCAGGGACCGGGATCCCAATCAGCCCCAGCATTTT. Protein sequence: CATRDRDPNQPQHF.

This clone was counted a few times. The junction departs from the called germline gene at one end, perhaps through a read error. This chain links TRBV19 with TRBJ1-6, with TRBD1 matching 7 bases. Germline CDR1 LNHDA, CDR2 SQIVND (reference sequence). The CDR3 consists of 13 residues. The CDR3 is CASSVDRASPLHF. As DNA, the CDR3 is TGTGCCAGTAGTGTAGACAGGGCTTCACCCCTCCACTTT.

The CDR3 here is CAWSLSVDQPQHF. The CDR3 DNA reads TGTGCCTGGAGTCTCAGCGTCGATCAGCCCCAGCATTTT. The chain is built from TRBV30 and TRBJ1-5, with D unresolved. The length of the CDR3 is 13 residues. CDR1 is GTSNPN and CDR2 is SVGIG in the germline V gene (reference sequence). Trimming took 2 bases from V and 5 from J, leaving 10 bases between them.

The V gene is TRBV9, the J gene TRBJ2-6; D remains ambiguous. This CDR3 contains 12 residues. Germline V gene data show CDR1 as SGDLS and CDR2 as YYNGEE. V shed 0 bases and J shed 8 bases, with 3 bases lying between them. DNA for the CDR3: TGTGCCAGCAGCGTAGATACCAACGTCCTGACTTTC. Its translation is CASSVDTNVLTF.

The sample holds a few counts of this clone. The J gene is TRBJ2-7, the V gene TRBV30; TRBD1 aligns across 7 bases. Germline V lookup: CDR1 GTSNPN, CDR2 SVGIG (reference sequence). The ends lost 5 bases at V and 9 bases at J; junction bases unmatched: 10. This CDR3 has 12 residues. CDR3 sequence: CAWRDRAQVQYF. As DNA, the CDR3 is TGTGCCTGGCGGGACAGAGCGCAGGTGCAGTACTTC.

The chain uses TRBV7-9 and TRBJ2-7, with a tentative D call TRBD2 (6 bases). Looked up from germline, CDR1 is SEHNR and CDR2 is FQNEAQ (reference sequence). Trimming removed 5 bases at V and 3 bases at J, with 8 bases between. This CDR3 comprises 12 residues. The CDR3 here is CASSPDYYEQYF. CDR3 DNA sequence: TGTGCCAGCAGCCCGGACTACTACGAGCAGTACTTC.

This rearrangement joins TRBV30 to TRBJ2-7; maybe TRBD1 (6 bases). Looked up from germline, CDR1 is GTSNPN and CDR2 is SVGIG (reference sequence). This CDR3 has 14 amino acids. V was shortened by 4 bases and J by 0 bases, with 13 bases between the two germline ends. The CDR3 DNA reads as TGTGCCTGGAACCAGGGGCTCATCTCCTACGAGCAGTACTTC. This codes for CAWNQGLISYEQYF.

This sequence joins TRBV19 and TRBJ2-7; D is possibly TRBD1 (6 bases). The CDR3 totals 14 residues. The V gene lost 3 bases and the J gene lost 2 bases, with 11 bases spanning the gap. Germline V gene sequence: CDR1 LNHDA, CDR2 SQIVND (reference sequence). DNA for the CDR3: TGTGCCAGTAGTATGGCAGGGACAACCTACGAGCAGTACTTC. This gives the protein CASSMAGTTYEQYF.

The chain employs TRBV5-4 and TRBJ2-2; 7 nucleotides align to TRBD2. CDR1 is SGHNT, CDR2 YYREEE, per germline (reference sequence). The V segment lost 4 bases and the J segment 5 bases; nucleotides outside the gene matches: 11. This CDR3 is built from 16 residues. For the CDR3, the DNA is TGTGCCAGCAGCAACGGACTAGGAAAACCAACCGGGGAGCTGTTTTTT. Amino acids: CASSNGLGKPTGELFF.

This clone was seen just once. The genes are TRBV25-1 and TRBJ1-1, with 7 nucleotides matching TRBD1. This CDR3 spans 17 amino acids. Germline CDR1 reads MGHDK; CDR2 reads SYGVNS. V lost 5 bases, J lost 0 bases, and 12 bases stayed unmatched. CDR3 DNA: TGTGCCAGCAGTAAGGGGGCGGAACTCTTCATGAACACTGAAGCTTTCTTT. Translated, it gives CASSKGAELFMNTEAFF.